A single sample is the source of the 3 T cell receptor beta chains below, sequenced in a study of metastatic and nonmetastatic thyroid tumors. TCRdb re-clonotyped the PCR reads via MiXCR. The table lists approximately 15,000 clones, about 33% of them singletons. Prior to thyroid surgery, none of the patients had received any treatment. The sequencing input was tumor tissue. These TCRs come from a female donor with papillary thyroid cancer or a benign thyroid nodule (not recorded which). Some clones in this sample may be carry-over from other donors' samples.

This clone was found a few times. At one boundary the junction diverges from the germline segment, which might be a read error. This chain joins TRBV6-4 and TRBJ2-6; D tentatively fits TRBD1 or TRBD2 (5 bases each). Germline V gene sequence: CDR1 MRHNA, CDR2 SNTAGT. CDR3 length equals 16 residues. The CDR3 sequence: CASSNSRGSWANVLTF. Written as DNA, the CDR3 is TGTGCCAGCAGTAACTCCCGGGGCTCTTGGGCCAACGTCCTGACTTTC.

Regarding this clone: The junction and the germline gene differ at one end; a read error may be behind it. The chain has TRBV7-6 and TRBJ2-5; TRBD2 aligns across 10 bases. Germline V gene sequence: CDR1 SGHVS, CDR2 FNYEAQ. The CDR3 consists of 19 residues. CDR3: CASSSYGLAEIEVQETQYF. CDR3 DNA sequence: TGTGCCAGCAGCTCCTACGGACTAGCGGAAATCGAGGTCCAAGAGACTCAGTACTTC.

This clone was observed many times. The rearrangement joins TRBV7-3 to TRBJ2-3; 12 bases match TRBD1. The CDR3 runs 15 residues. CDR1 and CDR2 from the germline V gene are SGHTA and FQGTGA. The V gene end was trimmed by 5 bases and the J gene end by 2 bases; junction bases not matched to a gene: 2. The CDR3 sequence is CASSRDRGHTDTQYF. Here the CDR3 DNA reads TGTGCCAGCAGCCGGGACAGGGGGCACACAGATACGCAGTATTTT.